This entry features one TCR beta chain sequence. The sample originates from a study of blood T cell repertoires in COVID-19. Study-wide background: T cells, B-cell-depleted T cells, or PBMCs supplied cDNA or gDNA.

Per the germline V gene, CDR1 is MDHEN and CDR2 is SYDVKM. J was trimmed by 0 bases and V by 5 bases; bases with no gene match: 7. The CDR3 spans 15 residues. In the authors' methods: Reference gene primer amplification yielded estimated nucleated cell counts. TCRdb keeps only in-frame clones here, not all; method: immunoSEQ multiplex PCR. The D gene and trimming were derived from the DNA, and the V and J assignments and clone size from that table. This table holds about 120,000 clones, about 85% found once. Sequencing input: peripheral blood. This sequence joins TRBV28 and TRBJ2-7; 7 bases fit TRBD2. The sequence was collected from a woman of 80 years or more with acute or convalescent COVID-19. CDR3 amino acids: CASSPLADYSYEQYV. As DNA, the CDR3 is TGTGCCAGCAGTCCTCTAGCGGACTACTCCTACGAGCAGTACGTC.